A selection of T cell receptor beta chains follows, all from one sample in a study of cytomegalovirus exposure and HLA in healthy donors. TCRdb's copy holds only in-frame clones and misses some; the assay was immunoSEQ multiplex PCR. In the table there are roughly 150,000 clones, more than 65% of which are singletons. The sample was PBMCs. These receptors all come from a man between 18 and 35 years old in good health and CMV-seropositive. The conserved cysteine and the conserved F or W are not part of the CDR3 here. Fields, in order: V gene, J gene, CDR3 protein.

v_call: TRBV10-2; j_call: TRBJ2-5; cdr3_aa: ASSPLAGGRGETQY
v_call: TRBV27; j_call: TRBJ2-1; cdr3_aa: ASRPWTSGRDYNEQF
v_call: TRBV7-9; j_call: TRBJ2-5; cdr3_aa: ASSLIGGQETQY
v_call: TRBV7-2; j_call: TRBJ2-3; cdr3_aa: ASSERWRETDTQY
v_call: TRBV19; j_call: TRBJ1-3; cdr3_aa: ASTPSPNTIY
v_call: TRBV5-1; j_call: TRBJ1-1; cdr3_aa: ASSLEQGTVAF
v_call: TRBV7-8; j_call: TRBJ1-3; cdr3_aa: ASSGRRDSGNTIY
v_call: TRBV19; j_call: TRBJ1-2; cdr3_aa: ASSDGGEYGYT
v_call: TRBV28; j_call: TRBJ2-3; cdr3_aa: ATERESIDTQY
v_call: TRBV11-2; j_call: TRBJ1-2; cdr3_aa: ASSLEERAGYGYT
v_call: TRBV6-6; j_call: TRBJ1-1; cdr3_aa: ASSLNRGNTEAF
v_call: TRBV9; j_call: TRBJ2-3; cdr3_aa: ASDEGTTHTDTQY
v_call: TRBV7-9; j_call: TRBJ2-3; cdr3_aa: ASSSRVDTQY
v_call: TRBV28; j_call: TRBJ1-2; cdr3_aa: ASSLSRGGYT
v_call: TRBV2; j_call: TRBJ2-2; cdr3_aa: ASRQDRLNTGELF
v_call: TRBV10-3; j_call: TRBJ2-6; cdr3_aa: AISGRDRGVGANVLT
v_call: TRBV6-6; j_call: TRBJ1-5; cdr3_aa: ASSSVDQPQH
v_call: TRBV5-6; j_call: TRBJ2-2; cdr3_aa: ASSSGRSRTGELF
v_call: TRBV6-6; j_call: TRBJ1-2; cdr3_aa: ASSRDRGLYGYT
v_call: TRBV5-4; j_call: TRBJ1-3; cdr3_aa: ASSQQGGSSGNTIY
v_call: TRBV6-6; j_call: TRBJ2-1; cdr3_aa: ASRASGSPTGNEQF
v_call: TRBV4-1; j_call: TRBJ1-5; cdr3_aa: ASSPGQYQPQH
v_call: TRBV9; j_call: TRBJ2-1; cdr3_aa: ASSVASGGSYNEQF
v_call: TRBV25-1; j_call: TRBJ2-1; cdr3_aa: ASSPRASGPTYNEQF
v_call: TRBV6-1; j_call: TRBJ1-1; cdr3_aa: ASSERDPTGVTEAF
v_call: TRBV19; j_call: TRBJ2-3; cdr3_aa: ASSIGGGFGTQY
v_call: TRBV6-5; j_call: TRBJ2-5; cdr3_aa: ASSPLAAYQETQY
v_call: TRBV11-2; j_call: TRBJ1-1; cdr3_aa: ASSLMGQGWAEAF
v_call: TRBV11-2; j_call: TRBJ1-1; cdr3_aa: ASSPGTGGFLNTEAF
v_call: TRBV4-1; j_call: TRBJ1-2; cdr3_aa: ASSQVPPGPYGYT
v_call: TRBV6-1; j_call: TRBJ1-1; cdr3_aa: ASSLEVHTEAF
v_call: TRBV5-5; j_call: TRBJ2-2; cdr3_aa: ASSIGGGELF
v_call: TRBV25-1; j_call: TRBJ2-2; cdr3_aa: ATSPSGRVTGELF
v_call: TRBV21-1; j_call: TRBJ2-1; cdr3_aa: ASSPPLSRDWGEQF
v_call: TRBV19; j_call: TRBJ2-1; cdr3_aa: ASSISQARSYNEQF
v_call: TRBV6-1; j_call: TRBJ2-2; cdr3_aa: ASSEFLANTGELF
v_call: TRBV28; j_call: TRBJ1-1; cdr3_aa: ASSPDRAVTEAF
v_call: TRBV6-1; j_call: TRBJ2-2; cdr3_aa: ASSGRRASGYTGELF
v_call: TRBV5-1; j_call: TRBJ2-1; cdr3_aa: ASSFGYGAANNEQF
v_call: TRBV6-6; j_call: TRBJ1-2; cdr3_aa: ASSYPRGSENGYT